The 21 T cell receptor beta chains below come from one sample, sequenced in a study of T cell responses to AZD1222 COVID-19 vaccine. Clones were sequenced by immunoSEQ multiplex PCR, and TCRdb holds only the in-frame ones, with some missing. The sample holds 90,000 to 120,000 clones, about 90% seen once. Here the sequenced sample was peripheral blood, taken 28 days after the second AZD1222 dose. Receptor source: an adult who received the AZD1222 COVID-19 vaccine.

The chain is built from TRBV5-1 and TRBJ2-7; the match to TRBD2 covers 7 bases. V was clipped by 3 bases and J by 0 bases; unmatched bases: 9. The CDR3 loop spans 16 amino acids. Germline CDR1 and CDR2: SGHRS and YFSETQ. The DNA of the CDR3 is TGCGCCAGCAGCTGGGCTCCAGCGGGGCCCTCCTACGAGCAGTACTTC. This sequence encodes CASSWAPAGPSYEQYF.

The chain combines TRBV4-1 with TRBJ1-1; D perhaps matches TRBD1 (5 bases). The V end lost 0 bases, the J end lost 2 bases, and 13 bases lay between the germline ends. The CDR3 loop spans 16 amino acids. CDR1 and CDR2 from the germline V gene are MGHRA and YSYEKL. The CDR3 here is CASSQDTGRLNTEAFF. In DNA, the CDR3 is TGCGCCAGCAGCCAAGATACGGGGCGGCTAAACACTGAAGCTTTCTTT.

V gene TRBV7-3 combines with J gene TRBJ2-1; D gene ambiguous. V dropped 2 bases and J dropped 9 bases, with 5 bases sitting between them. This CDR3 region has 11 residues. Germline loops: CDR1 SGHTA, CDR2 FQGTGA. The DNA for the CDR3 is TGTGCCAGCAGCTTAGGCACTGAGCAGTTCTTC. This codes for CASSLGTEQFF.

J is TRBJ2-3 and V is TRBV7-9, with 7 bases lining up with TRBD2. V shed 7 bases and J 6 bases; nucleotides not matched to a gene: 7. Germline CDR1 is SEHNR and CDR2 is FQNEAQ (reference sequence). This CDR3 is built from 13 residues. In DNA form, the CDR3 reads TGTGCCAGCAACGCCGTCGGGGGGGATACGCAGTATTTT. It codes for CASNAVGGDTQYF.

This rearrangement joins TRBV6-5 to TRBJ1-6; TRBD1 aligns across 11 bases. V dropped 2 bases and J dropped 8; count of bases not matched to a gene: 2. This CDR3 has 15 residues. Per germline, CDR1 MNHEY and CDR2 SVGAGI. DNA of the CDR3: TGTGCCAGCAGTTACACGGGACAGGGGGATTCACCCCTCCACTTT. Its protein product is CASSYTGQGDSPLHF.

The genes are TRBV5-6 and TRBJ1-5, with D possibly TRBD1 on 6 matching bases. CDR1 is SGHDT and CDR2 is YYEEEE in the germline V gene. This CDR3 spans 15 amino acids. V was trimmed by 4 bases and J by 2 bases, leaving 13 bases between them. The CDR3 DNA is TGTGCCAGCAGCCGCAGACAGGTGCGCAATCAGCCCCAGCATTTT. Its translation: CASSRRQVRNQPQHF.

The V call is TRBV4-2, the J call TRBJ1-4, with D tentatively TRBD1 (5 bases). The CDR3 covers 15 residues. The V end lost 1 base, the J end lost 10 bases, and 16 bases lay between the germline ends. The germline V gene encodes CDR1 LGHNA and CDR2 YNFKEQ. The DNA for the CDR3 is TGTGCCAGCAGCCAAGCCTCCGGGGGTGTTGGAAAACTGTTTTTT. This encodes CASSQASGGVGKLFF.

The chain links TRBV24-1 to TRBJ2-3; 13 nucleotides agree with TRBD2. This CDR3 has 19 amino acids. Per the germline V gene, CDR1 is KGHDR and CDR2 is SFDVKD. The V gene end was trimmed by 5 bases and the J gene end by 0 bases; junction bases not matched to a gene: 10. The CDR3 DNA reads TGTGCCACCAGTGGTAACCCCGGGACTAGCGGGACTAGCACAGATACGCAGTATTTT. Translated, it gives CATSGNPGTSGTSTDTQYF.

This chain's CDR3 is CASSVGMTGPSEETQYF. In DNA form, the CDR3 reads TGTGCCAGCAGCGTAGGGATGACGGGACCGTCGGAAGAGACCCAGTACTTC. V gene TRBV9 combines with J gene TRBJ2-5; D is tentatively TRBD1 or TRBD2 (5 bases each). The germline gives CDR1 SGDLS, CDR2 YYNGEE. CDR3 length: 17 residues. V lost 0 bases to trimming and J lost 3 bases, with 18 bases between them.

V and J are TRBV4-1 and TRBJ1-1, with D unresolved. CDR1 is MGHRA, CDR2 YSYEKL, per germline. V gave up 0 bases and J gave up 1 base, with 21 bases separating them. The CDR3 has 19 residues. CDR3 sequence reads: CASSQEGGNALTRNTEAFF. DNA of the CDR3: TGCGCCAGCAGCCAAGAAGGTGGTAATGCGCTTACGCGGAACACTGAAGCTTTCTTT.

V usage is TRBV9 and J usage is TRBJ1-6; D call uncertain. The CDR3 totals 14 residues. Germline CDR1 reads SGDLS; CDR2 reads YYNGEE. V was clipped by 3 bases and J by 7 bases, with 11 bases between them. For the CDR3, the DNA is TGTGCCAGCAGCGCCGTTCTTGGGAATTCACCCCTCCACTTT. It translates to CASSAVLGNSPLHF.

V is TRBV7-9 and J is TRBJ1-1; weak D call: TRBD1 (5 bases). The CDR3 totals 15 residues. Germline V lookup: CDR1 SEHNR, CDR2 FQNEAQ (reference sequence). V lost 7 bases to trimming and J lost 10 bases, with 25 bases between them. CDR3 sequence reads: CASIPRGGVGGRAFF. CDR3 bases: TGTGCCAGCATCCCGCGCGGTGGCGTGGGGGGGAGAGCTTTCTTT.

The CDR3 reads CASSLRTGTANYGYTF. The CDR3 nucleotides read TGTGCCAGTAGTCTACGGACCGGGACAGCTAACTATGGCTACACCTTC. The chain uses TRBV19 and TRBJ1-2; 7 positions agree with TRBD1. This CDR3 is built from 16 residues. V trimming: 5 bases; J trimming: 0 bases; junction bases outside the gene matches: 9. Germline V lookup: CDR1 LNHDA, CDR2 SQIVND (reference sequence).

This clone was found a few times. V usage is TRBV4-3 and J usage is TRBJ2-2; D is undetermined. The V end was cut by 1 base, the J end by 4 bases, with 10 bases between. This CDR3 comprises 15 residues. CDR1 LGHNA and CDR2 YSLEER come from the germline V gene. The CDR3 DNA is TGCGCCAGCAGCCAAGCTCGGGTCGGCACCGGGGAGCTGTTTTTT. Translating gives CASSQARVGTGELFF.

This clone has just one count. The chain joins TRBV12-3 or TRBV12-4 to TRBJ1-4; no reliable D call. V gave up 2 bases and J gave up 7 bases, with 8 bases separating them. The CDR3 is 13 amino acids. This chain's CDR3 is CASSLMGGEKLFF. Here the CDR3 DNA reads TGTGCCAGCAGTTTAATGGGCGGTGAAAAACTGTTTTTT.

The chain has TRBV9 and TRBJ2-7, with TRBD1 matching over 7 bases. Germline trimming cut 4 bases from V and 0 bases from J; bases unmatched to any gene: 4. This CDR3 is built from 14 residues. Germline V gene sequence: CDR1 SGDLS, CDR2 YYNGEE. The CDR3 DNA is TGTGCCAGCAGCTTAGGACAGGTCTCCTACGAGCAGTACTTC. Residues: CASSLGQVSYEQYF.

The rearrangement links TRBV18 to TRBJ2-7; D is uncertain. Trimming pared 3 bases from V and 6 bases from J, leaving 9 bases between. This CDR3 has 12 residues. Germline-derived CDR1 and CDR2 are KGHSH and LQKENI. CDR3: CASSPGPREQYF. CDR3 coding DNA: TGTGCCAGCTCACCTGGACCGCGCGAGCAGTACTTC. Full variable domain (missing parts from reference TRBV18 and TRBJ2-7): NAGVMQNPRHLVRRRGQEARLRCSPMKGHSHVYWYRQLPEEGLKFMVYLQKENIIDESGMPKERFSAEFPKEGPSILRIQQVVRGDSAAYFCASSPGPREQYFGPGTRLTVT.

For the CDR3, the DNA is TGTGCCAGCCTCGGCCCAGTTATGAACACTGAAGCTTTCTTT. Translating it yields CASLGPVMNTEAFF. The chain is built from TRBV2 and TRBJ1-1, with D unclear. The length of the CDR3 is 14 residues. V lost 8 bases and J lost 0, with 13 bases in between. Germline assignment: CDR1 SNHLY and CDR2 FYNNEI.

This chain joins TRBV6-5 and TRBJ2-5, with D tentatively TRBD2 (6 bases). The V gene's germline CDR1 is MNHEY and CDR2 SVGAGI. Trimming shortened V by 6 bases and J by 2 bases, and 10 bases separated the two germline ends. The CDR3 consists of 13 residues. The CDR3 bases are TGTGCCAGCAGCGGGACTCCTCAAGAGACCCAGTACTTC. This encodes CASSGTPQETQYF.

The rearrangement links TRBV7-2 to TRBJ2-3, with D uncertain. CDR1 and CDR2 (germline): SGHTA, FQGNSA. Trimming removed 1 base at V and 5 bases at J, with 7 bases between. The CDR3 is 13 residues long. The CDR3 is CASSLEKGDTQYF. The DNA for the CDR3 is TGTGCCAGCAGCTTAGAGAAGGGAGATACGCAGTATTTT. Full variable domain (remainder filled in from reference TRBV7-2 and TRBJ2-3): GAGVSQSPSNKVTEKGKDVELRCDPISGHTALYWYRQSLGQGLEFLIYFQGNSAPDKSGLPSDRFSAERTGGSVSTLTIQRTQQEDSAVYLCASSLEKGDTQYFGPGTRLTVL.

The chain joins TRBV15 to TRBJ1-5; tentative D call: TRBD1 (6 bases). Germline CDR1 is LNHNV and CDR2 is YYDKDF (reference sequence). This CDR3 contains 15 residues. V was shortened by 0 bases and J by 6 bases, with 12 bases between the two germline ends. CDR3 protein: CATSRDKGVVQPQHF. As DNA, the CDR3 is TGTGCCACCAGCAGAGATAAGGGGGTTGTTCAGCCCCAGCATTTT.